Listed here are 25 T cell receptor beta chains from one sample, sequenced in a study of T-cell reconstitution after alpha-beta-depleted transplantation in children. For TCRbeta, the library was prepared with unique molecular identifiers. From the PCR reads, TCRdb called clonotypes with MiXCR, one entry per CDR3 protein. The repertoire has hundreds of thousands of distinct CDR3 sequences, 10% to 15% of them found once; the top ten carry over 2%. Sample: PBMCs, mostly from graft donor cells, taken 360 days after TCRalphabeta/CD19-depleted stem cell transplant. The receptors come from a male patient younger than 18 who had a stem cell transplant for acute myeloid leukemia, so the T cells may come from the graft donor.

At least ten counts were recorded for this clonotype. The V and J genes are TRBV12-3 or TRBV12-4 and TRBJ2-7, with TRBD2 matching 12 bases. Trimming took 2 bases from V and 2 from J; bases not matched to a gene: 7. CDR3 length: 17 residues. CDR3: CASSLFRLAGAPYEQYF. CDR3 DNA: TGTGCCAGCAGTTTATTTCGACTAGCGGGAGCACCCTACGAGCAGTACTTC.

This clonotype was counted between two and nine times. The genes are TRBV7-2 and TRBJ1-1; perhaps TRBD1 as D (5 bases). V was cut by 0 bases and J by 7 bases, with 12 bases left in between. CDR3 length: 14 residues. Germline CDR1 and CDR2: SGHTA and FQGNSA. Written as DNA, the CDR3 is TGTGCCAGCAGCTTAGCCCCAGGGTCTAGTGAAGCTTTCTTT. Translation: CASSLAPGSSEAFF.

This clonotype was counted many times. Possible read error: a much larger clone is one base away. This chain connects TRBV10-3 to TRBJ2-7, with D tentatively TRBD1 (6 bases). The germline V gene has CDR1 ENHRY and CDR2 SYGVKD. The germline V and J ends were trimmed by 0 bases and 1 base, with 7 bases remaining between them. This CDR3 is 14 amino acids long. The CDR3: CAISESTGSYEQYF. The CDR3 DNA sequence: TGTGCCATCAGTGAGTCGACAGGTTCCTACGAGCAGTACTTC.

This clonotype was seen a few times. The chain joins TRBV20-1 to TRBJ2-1; 7 bases fit TRBD2. Trimming removed 3 bases from V and 0 bases from J; junction bases left unmatched: 2. Germline CDR1 reads DFQATT; CDR2 reads SNEGSKA (reference sequence). This CDR3 region has 14 residues. The CDR3 DNA reads as TGCAGTGCTAGGGGGGAGGGCTCCTACAATGAGCAGTTCTTC. Translation: CSARGEGSYNEQFF.

The gene calls are TRBV7-2 and TRBJ2-2; weak D call: TRBD2 (5 bases). The CDR3 spans 17 residues. V shed 3 bases and J shed 6 bases, with 20 bases lying between them. Germline CDR1 reads SGHTA; CDR2 reads FQGNSA. The CDR3 region has the DNA TGTGCCAGCAGCTTTTATTTCTCTCTAACCGGGGCCGGGGAGCTGTTTTTT. Translated: CASSFYFSLTGAGELFF.

The chain joins TRBV29-1 to TRBJ2-7; D uncertain. CDR1 and CDR2 (germline): SQVTM, ANQGSEA. The V end was cut by 6 bases, the J end by 5 bases, with 14 bases between. This CDR3 spans 12 amino acids. The CDR3 region has the DNA TGCAGCGTCCGGGCCCAAACCAACGAGCAGTACTTC. Translating it yields CSVRAQTNEQYF.

This clonotype showed up many times. The gene calls are TRBV4-3 and TRBJ2-7; D remains ambiguous. CDR3 length equals 13 residues. Germline V gene sequence: CDR1 LGHNA, CDR2 YSLEER. V was pared by 3 bases and J by 1 base, with 7 bases between. CDR3 sequence: CASSHRLSYEQYF. CDR3 in DNA: TGCGCCAGCAGCCATAGACTGTCCTACGAGCAGTACTTC.

The chain recombines TRBV2 with TRBJ2-7; weak D call: TRBD2 (5 bases). Germline V CDR1 and CDR2: SNHLY, FYNNEI. Trimming removed 1 base from V and 3 bases from J, with 13 bases in between. The CDR3 extends over 15 amino acids. The CDR3 is CASSEDPSAVYEQYF. The CDR3 bases are TGTGCCAGCAGTGAAGACCCCTCAGCGGTCTACGAGCAGTACTTC.

The rearrangement links TRBV29-1 to TRBJ1-2, with 7 positions matching TRBD1. After removal of 6 bases from V and 2 bases from J, the junction contained 9 bases not matched to a gene. Germline-derived CDR1 and CDR2 are SQVTM and ANQGSEA. The CDR3 totals 14 residues. The CDR3 is CSVPPGQLNYGYTF. CDR3 bases: TGCAGCGTCCCCCCGGGACAGTTAAACTATGGCTACACCTTC.

This clonotype occurred many times. The chain combines TRBV6-5 with TRBJ2-2, with D hard to call. The length of the CDR3 is 13 residues. V gave up 3 bases and J gave up 5 bases, with 7 bases separating them. Germline V gives CDR1 MNHEY, CDR2 SVGAGI. The CDR3 spells CASSYIGTGELFF. The CDR3 nucleotides read TGTGCCAGCAGTTATATTGGTACCGGGGAGCTGTTTTTT.

This clonotype was seen a handful of times. J is TRBJ2-7 and V is TRBV20-1, with 10 bases aligning to TRBD1. Germline V gene sequence: CDR1 DFQATT, CDR2 SNEGSKA (reference sequence). The J segment lost 0 bases and the V segment lost 7 bases, leaving 12 bases of the junction unmatched. The CDR3 extends over 16 amino acids. As DNA, the CDR3 is TGCAGTGTCAAACCCCCGGGACAGGGGACCTCCTACGAGCAGTACTTC. Amino acid sequence: CSVKPPGQGTSYEQYF.

This clonotype appeared a few times. This chain links TRBV20-1 with TRBJ2-2, with 11 nucleotides matching TRBD2. The CDR3 totals 20 residues. Germline trimming cut 0 bases from V and 2 bases from J; bases unmatched to any gene: 14. Germline CDR1 and CDR2: DFQATT and SNEGSKA (reference sequence). In DNA, the CDR3 is TGCAGTGCTAGAGATGGTCAACTAGCGGGAGATCTAGGAAACACCGGGGAGCTGTTTTTT. Its protein product is CSARDGQLAGDLGNTGELFF.

This clonotype has just a few counts. J is TRBJ2-1 and V is TRBV5-1, with D maybe TRBD2 (6 bases). The CDR3 extends over 17 amino acids. The ends were cut back, 0 bases at V and 0 bases at J, with 13 bases in the middle. Germline-derived CDR1 and CDR2 are SGHRS and YFSETQ. The CDR3: CASSLGPLGSSYNEQFF. DNA of the CDR3: TGCGCCAGCAGCTTGGGCCCCCTCGGGAGCTCCTACAATGAGCAGTTCTTC.

This clonotype appeared a few times. V is TRBV28 and J is TRBJ1-2, with D maybe TRBD1 (6 bases). The CDR3 totals 15 residues. V was trimmed by 3 bases and J by 5 bases, leaving 16 bases between them. Germline CDR1 MDHEN, CDR2 SYDVKM. The CDR3: CASSFPGAGRYGYTF. CDR3 coding DNA: TGTGCCAGCAGTTTCCCAGGGGCCGGGAGATATGGCTACACCTTC.

The chain combines TRBV10-3 with TRBJ2-5; TRBD2 matches at 9 bases. The germline CDR1 and CDR2 sequences are ENHRY and SYGVKD. V was clipped by 8 bases and J by 4 bases; unmatched bases: 11. The CDR3 totals 15 residues. DNA of the CDR3: TGTGCCATCTTAAAGGTCGCGGGAGGGAGAGAGACCCAGTACTTC. Translation gives CAILKVAGGRETQYF.

This clonotype was picked up one time. This chain joins TRBV30 and TRBJ1-1; D call uncertain. The CDR3 has 12 amino acids. Trimming shortened V by 5 bases and J by 1 base, and 8 bases separated the two germline ends. Looked up from germline, CDR1 is GTSNPN and CDR2 is SVGIG (reference sequence). The CDR3 region is CAWGVTNTEAFF. The CDR3 region has the DNA TGTGCCTGGGGGGTTACGAACACTGAAGCTTTCTTT.

This clonotype was observed a handful of times. The chain uses TRBV9 and TRBJ1-2, with TRBD1 as a possible D gene (6 bases). V gave up 3 bases and J gave up 8 bases, with 20 bases separating them. This CDR3 spans 15 amino acids. In germline, CDR1 is SGDLS, CDR2 YYNGEE. CDR3 residues: CASSAGGQPVRGYTF. The CDR3 bases are TGTGCCAGCAGCGCGGGAGGACAGCCGGTGCGCGGCTACACCTTC.

This clonotype was observed many times. The chain links TRBV7-2 to TRBJ1-3; 10 nucleotides match TRBD1. Losses at the gene ends were 3 bases for V and 0 bases for J; bases not matched to a gene: 11. Germline-derived CDR1 and CDR2 are SGHTA and FQGNSA. This CDR3 comprises 19 residues. CDR3 residues: CASSFRTTGTGASGNTIYF. CDR3 DNA sequence: TGTGCCAGCAGCTTTAGGACAACCGGGACAGGGGCCTCTGGAAACACCATATATTTT.

This chain joins TRBV15 and TRBJ2-2; the match to TRBD1 covers 8 bases. Germline CDR1 reads LNHNV; CDR2 reads YYDKDF (reference sequence). The CDR3 has 17 amino acids. J lost 0 bases, V lost 2 bases, and 5 bases had no gene match. DNA of the CDR3: TGTGCCACCAGCAGACCCGGACAGGGCGCGAACACCGGGGAGCTGTTTTTT. It yields the protein CATSRPGQGANTGELFF.

The chain has TRBV7-2 and TRBJ1-5; 8 nucleotides match TRBD1. Trimming at V came to 1 base and at J to 4 bases, leaving 3 bases not matched to a gene. This CDR3 is 15 amino acids long. Per the germline V gene, CDR1 is SGHTA and CDR2 is FQGNSA. CDR3 sequence (DNA): TGTGCCAGCAGCTTAGGGGACAGGCGGAATCAGCCCCAGCATTTT. Translating gives CASSLGDRRNQPQHF.

This clonotype showed up many times. This sequence joins TRBV28 and TRBJ2-1, with a tentative D call TRBD1 (6 bases). This CDR3 contains 13 residues. CDR1 is MDHEN and CDR2 is SYDVKM in the germline V gene. V was shortened by 0 bases and J by 9 bases, with 9 bases between the two germline ends. CDR3 sequence: CASSLWYRAEQFF. The CDR3 DNA is TGTGCCAGCAGTTTATGGTACAGGGCTGAGCAGTTCTTC.

This clonotype was seen many times. V usage is TRBV7-9 and J usage is TRBJ1-1, with D unclear. Trimming took off 3 bases at V and 11 bases at J, with 1 base between the two ends. The germline V gene has CDR1 SEHNR and CDR2 FQNEAQ (reference sequence). The CDR3 totals 8 residues. CDR3 residues: CASSLAFF. CDR3 coding DNA: TGTGCCAGCAGCTTGGCTTTCTTT.

At least ten counts were recorded for this clonotype. The rearrangement joins TRBV4-2 to TRBJ2-7, with a weak D call TRBD2 (5 bases). The CDR3 is made up of 13 amino acids. CDR1 LGHNA and CDR2 YNFKEQ come from the germline V gene. Trimming cost V 4 bases and J 2 bases, with 9 bases left between them. The CDR3 region has the DNA TGTGCCAGCAGCCGAGGGTCTACCTACGAGCAGTACTTC. It codes for CASSRGSTYEQYF.

This clonotype was seen a handful of times. This chain links TRBV29-1 with TRBJ2-7, with a possible D match to TRBD2 (6 bases). The CDR3 loop spans 14 amino acids. V was clipped by 7 bases and J by 1 base, with 17 bases between them. CDR1 is SQVTM and CDR2 is ANQGSEA in the germline V gene. CDR3 DNA: TGCAGCGCTGATAACGCCGGGAGTTCCTACGAGCAGTACTTC. It is translated as CSADNAGSSYEQYF.

A few counts support this clonotype. The genes are TRBV2 and TRBJ2-1; the D gene could be TRBD1 or TRBD2 (5 bases each). This CDR3 is built from 13 residues. Germline V gene data show CDR1 as SNHLY and CDR2 as FYNNEI. V was pared by 7 bases and J by 7 bases, with 14 bases between. In nucleotides, the CDR3 is TGTGCCAGCAACTTCGAGAGGGGTAATGAGCAGTTCTTC. Its translation is CASNFERGNEQFF.